Reported below is one T cell receptor beta chain. No antigen is known for it. One end of the junction does not line up with germline, which may come from a read error. CDR1 SSHAT and CDR2 FNYEAQ come from the germline V gene (reference sequence). This CDR3 spans 14 amino acids. The sample comes from a study of cytomegalovirus exposure and HLA in healthy donors. Points from the study as a whole: The productive fraction for most TCR beta V segments was about 90% or about 30% in an earlier analysis. CMV antigen specificity of three CMV-associated chains was confirmed in vitro.

The PCR ran on 60 Vbeta and 13 Jbeta primers. The table came from immunoSEQ multiplex PCR; TCRdb's copy has only in-frame clones and leaves some out. With 40,000 to 50,000 clones in the sample, the ten largest clones hold approximately 2.1%. The genes are TRBV7-7 and TRBJ2-5, with 10 positions matching TRBD2. This clonotype was obtained from a woman in her forties in good health and CMV-seronegative. The sequenced material came from PBMCs. This chain's CDR3 is CASSRGLAEETQYF. The CDR3 bases are TGTGCTAGCAGCCGAGGACTAGCGGAAGAGACCCAGTACTTC.